Presented here are 25 T cell receptor beta chains from one specimen sequenced in a study of CD8 T cells in Susac syndrome. The authors reverse transcribed roughly 0.5 to 1 ug RNA with random hexamers. TCRdb redid the calling of the immunoSEQ multiplex PCR reads with MiXCR, one entry per CDR3 protein. The sample includes approximately 150,000 distinct CDR3 sequences, roughly 94% of them seen just once. The material sequenced was CD4+ T cells from PBMCs. These receptors were obtained from a human donor in good health.

V usage is TRBV20-1 and J usage is TRBJ2-7, with 11 positions matching TRBD2. In germline, CDR1 is DFQATT, CDR2 SNEGSKA (reference sequence). There are 15 residues in the CDR3. The J segment lost 4 bases and the V segment lost 0 bases, leaving 5 bases of the junction unmatched. CDR3 nucleotides: TGCAGTGCTAGAGATAGCGGGAGGGCCGGGTACGAGCAGTACTTC. This codes for CSARDSGRAGYEQYF.

V gene TRBV24-1 combines with J gene TRBJ1-5; 9 nucleotides line up with TRBD1. The junction had 5 bases not matched to a gene; V was cut back by 4 bases and J by 5 bases. Germline CDR1 KGHDR, CDR2 SFDVKD. The CDR3 consists of 15 residues. CDR3 coding DNA: TGTGCCACCAGTGACTCGACAGGGGGAGATCAGCCCCAGCATTTT. It encodes CATSDSTGGDQPQHF.

This clonotype is a singleton in its sample. The rearrangement uses TRBV10-1 and TRBJ1-1; no clear D gene. CDR1 WNHNN and CDR2 SYGVQD come from the germline V gene (reference sequence). Trimming took off 3 bases at V and 1 base at J, with 6 bases between the two ends. CDR3 length equals 13 residues. CDR3 nucleotides: TGCGCCAGCAGTGATGAGAAGAACACTGAAGCTTTCTTT. This encodes CASSDEKNTEAFF.

This sequence joins TRBV14 and TRBJ2-3, with a possible D match to TRBD2 (6 bases). Looked up from germline, CDR1 is SGHDN and CDR2 is FVKESK. The ends were cut back, 2 bases at V and 2 bases at J, with 17 bases in the middle. This CDR3 has 17 residues. The CDR3 coding sequence is TGTGCCAGCAGCCAAAGGGGCCGGGGGTACGTCACAGATACGCAGTATTTT. This codes for CASSQRGRGYVTDTQYF.

V and J are TRBV7-2 and TRBJ2-3; 8 nucleotides agree with TRBD1. The length of the CDR3 is 13 residues. The germline V gene encodes CDR1 SGHTA and CDR2 FQGNSA. V lost 4 bases to trimming and J lost 4 bases; unmatched junction nucleotides: 1. The CDR3 loop is CASSSGGADTQYF. The CDR3 nucleotides are TGTGCCAGCAGCTCAGGGGGCGCAGATACGCAGTATTTT.

This rearrangement joins TRBV20-1 to TRBJ2-5, with D possibly matching TRBD2 (6 bases). V lost 0 bases and J 3 bases, leaving 11 bases between the germline ends. The germline CDR1 and CDR2 sequences are DFQATT and SNEGSKA (reference sequence). The CDR3 extends over 14 amino acids. As DNA, the CDR3 is TGCAGTGCTAGAGATCCGGGGGTCGAAGAGACCCAGTACTTC. Translating it yields CSARDPGVEETQYF.

The chain joins TRBV4-3 to TRBJ2-3; weak D call: TRBD2 (5 bases). Trimming stripped 4 bases from V and 0 bases from J, with 14 bases between. CDR1 LGHNA and CDR2 YSLEER come from the germline V gene. The CDR3 extends over 16 amino acids. Written as DNA, the CDR3 is TGCGCCAGCAGCCCGATGGGCCCGGGGAGCACAGATACGCAGTATTTT. It codes for CASSPMGPGSTDTQYF.

The rearrangement uses TRBV5-1 and TRBJ2-7, with 11 positions matching TRBD2. This CDR3 spans 16 amino acids. Germline CDR1 and CDR2: SGHRS and YFSETQ. J lost 4 bases, V lost 1 base, and 7 bases had no gene match. CDR3 sequence (DNA): TGCGCCAGCAGCTTGATACCTAGCGGGAGGTCTTACGAGCAGTACTTC. This encodes CASSLIPSGRSYEQYF.

This chain joins TRBV7-2 and TRBJ2-5; TRBD1 might be the D (6 bases). This CDR3 has 14 residues. V dropped 1 base and J dropped 3 bases, with 9 bases sitting between them. In germline, CDR1 is SGHTA, CDR2 FQGNSA. CDR3: CASSLGPGEETQYF. The CDR3 nucleotides are TGTGCCAGCAGCTTAGGGCCAGGGGAAGAGACCCAGTACTTC.

The chain joins TRBV15 to TRBJ1-5; D possibly corresponds to TRBD1 (6 bases). V gave up 0 bases and J gave up 7 bases, with 13 bases separating them. Germline assignment: CDR1 LNHNV and CDR2 YYDKDF (reference sequence). The length of the CDR3 is 15 residues. The DNA for the CDR3 is TGTGCCACCAGCAGAGATACAGGGCTAGGGCAGCCCCAGCATTTT. The encoded protein is CATSRDTGLGQPQHF.

The chain employs TRBV2 and TRBJ1-1; 9 nucleotides line up with TRBD1. Germline V gene lookup returns CDR1 SNHLY and CDR2 FYNNEI. The CDR3 consists of 14 residues. V gave up 6 bases and J gave up 2 bases; unmatched junction bases: 4. CDR3 protein: CASRETGGNTEAFF. DNA for the CDR3: TGTGCCAGCAGAGAGACAGGGGGAAACACTGAAGCTTTCTTT.

The CDR3 region is CSARVRRGKETQYF. The CDR3 DNA reads TGCAGTGCTAGAGTCCGGAGGGGGAAAGAGACCCAGTACTTC. The chain combines TRBV20-1 with TRBJ2-5; D possibly uses TRBD1 or TRBD2 (6 bases each). V shed 1 base and J shed 3 bases, with 12 bases lying between them. Per the germline V gene, CDR1 is DFQATT and CDR2 is SNEGSKA (reference sequence). This CDR3 contains 14 residues.

The rearrangement joins TRBV20-1 to TRBJ2-1; the D call may be TRBD1 or TRBD2 (5 bases each). This CDR3 has 15 amino acids. Trimming pared 5 bases from V and 6 bases from J, leaving 20 bases between. Germline V CDR1 and CDR2: DFQATT, SNEGSKA (reference sequence). CDR3 DNA: TGCAGTGCTTCAACCGGGACCGCCCGGGGCAATGAGCAGTTCTTC. Translated: CSASTGTARGNEQFF.

The rearrangement joins TRBV6-1 to TRBJ1-5; D not resolved. Trimming took off 0 bases at V and 5 bases at J, with 11 bases between the two ends. Germline CDR1 and CDR2: MNHNS and SASEGT. This CDR3 has 15 amino acids. CDR3 coding DNA: TGTGCCAGCAGTGAAGCAGGCAGGAAGGATCAGCCCCAGCATTTT. Residues: CASSEAGRKDQPQHF.

V usage is TRBV7-9 and J usage is TRBJ2-3; D tentatively reads TRBD1 or TRBD2 (6 bases each). The ends were cut back, 5 bases at V and 3 bases at J, with 15 bases in the middle. Germline lookup yields CDR1 SEHNR and CDR2 FQNEAQ (reference sequence). The CDR3 runs 15 residues. The CDR3 reads CASSLRRGGTDTQYF. The CDR3 DNA sequence: TGTGCCAGCAGCCTCAGGAGAGGGGGGACAGATACGCAGTATTTT.

Concerning this clonotype itself: At one of its ends the junction is not consistent with the germline gene, which may arise from a read error. This chain links TRBV6-6 with TRBJ2-7, with no clear D. The CDR3 is 11 residues long. Germline V gene lookup returns CDR1 MNHNY and CDR2 SVGAGI (reference sequence). As DNA, the CDR3 is TGTGCCAGCAGGCTCTCCCACGAGCAGTACTTC. Protein: CASRLSHEQYF.

V is TRBV5-1 and J is TRBJ1-1; TRBD1 matches at 8 bases. J was trimmed by 1 base and V by 2 bases; bases with no gene match: 4. Germline loops: CDR1 SGHRS, CDR2 YFSETQ. The CDR3 has 15 residues. CDR3 DNA sequence: TGCGCCAGCAGCTTCGACAGGGGTCGGAACACTGAAGCTTTCTTT. Its protein is CASSFDRGRNTEAFF.

The chain carries TRBV5-1 and TRBJ1-1; D possibly corresponds to TRBD1 (6 bases). V lost 6 bases to trimming and J lost 0 bases, with 18 bases between them. This CDR3 spans 16 amino acids. From germline, CDR1 is SGHRS and CDR2 YFSETQ. For the CDR3, the DNA is TGCGCCAGCACTCCCCTAACCGGGGGGCTGAACACTGAAGCTTTCTTT. Translation gives CASTPLTGGLNTEAFF. The entire variable domain, with the rest obtained from reference TRBV5-1 and TRBJ1-1, is as follows: KAGVTQTPRYLIKTRGQQVTLSCSPISGHRSVSWYQQTPGQGLQFLFEYFSETQRNKGNFPGRFSGRQFSNSRSEMNVSTLELGDSALYLCASTPLTGGLNTEAFFGQGTRLTVV.

The chain links TRBV30 to TRBJ1-1, with unresolved D. This CDR3 is 11 amino acids long. V lost 2 bases, J lost 3 bases, and 4 bases lay in between. Per the germline V gene, CDR1 is GTSNPN and CDR2 is SVGIG (reference sequence). Written as DNA, the CDR3 is TGTGCCTGGAGTAGAGACACTGAAGCTTTCTTT. Its translation: CAWSRDTEAFF. Full variable domain (remainder filled in from reference TRBV30 and TRBJ1-1): SQTIHQWPATLVQPVGSPLSLECTVEGTSNPNLYWYRQAAGRGLQLLFYSVGIGQISSEVPQNLSASRPQDRQFILSSKKLLLSDSGFYLCAWSRDTEAFFGQGTRLTVV.

The chain employs TRBV20-1 and TRBJ2-1; 15 nucleotides agree with TRBD2. CDR3 length: 13 residues. The germline CDR1 and CDR2 sequences are DFQATT and SNEGSKA (reference sequence). J gave up 7 bases and V 7 bases, and 2 bases lay outside the gene matches. The CDR3 sequence is CSVGTSGRNEQFF. In nucleotides, the CDR3 is TGCAGTGTTGGGACTAGCGGGAGGAATGAGCAGTTCTTC.

V gene TRBV30 combines with J gene TRBJ1-5; D call uncertain. The CDR3 spans 14 residues. V shed 3 bases and J shed 3 bases, with 12 bases lying between them. The germline V gene encodes CDR1 GTSNPN and CDR2 SVGIG (reference sequence). For the CDR3, the DNA is TGTGCCTGGAGGGGTGTAGGGCCCAATCAGCCCCAGCATTTT. This translates into CAWRGVGPNQPQHF.

The chain joins TRBV5-1 to TRBJ1-3, with 12 bases that match TRBD1. This CDR3 has 16 amino acids. The V and J ends lost 4 bases and 7 bases, in that order; junction bases with no gene match: 9. Germline-derived CDR1 and CDR2 are SGHRS and YFSETQ. The DNA of the CDR3 is TGCGCCAGCAGCACATCCGGGACAGGGGGCTTGAACACCATATATTTT. This encodes CASSTSGTGGLNTIYF.

The chain links TRBV30 to TRBJ2-7; no clear D gene. The V end lost 2 bases, the J end lost 1 base, and 3 bases lay between the germline ends. Germline V gene sequence: CDR1 GTSNPN, CDR2 SVGIG (reference sequence). This CDR3 comprises 11 residues. The CDR3 coding sequence is TGTGCCTGGAGTAAATCCTACGAGCAGTACTTC. This sequence encodes CAWSKSYEQYF.

The chain employs TRBV2 and TRBJ2-7; TRBD1 agrees at 8 bases. CDR1 is SNHLY, CDR2 FYNNEI, per germline. V was clipped by 10 bases and J by 1 base; unmatched bases: 6. The CDR3 is made up of 13 amino acids. The CDR3 coding sequence is TGTGCCAACATGGACAGGGATTCCTACGAGCAGTACTTC. Its translation: CANMDRDSYEQYF.

J is TRBJ2-4 and V is TRBV6-2 or TRBV6-3; D is possibly TRBD1 or TRBD2 (5 bases each). The CDR3 loop spans 16 amino acids. Germline values: CDR1 MNHEY, CDR2 SVGEGT. Trimming took 3 bases from V and 11 from J, leaving 23 bases between them. The CDR3 coding sequence is TGTGCCAGCAGTTATGCCACGGGACCCCCAAATGTGGTTCAGTACTTC. Protein: CASSYATGPPNVVQYF.